This TCR beta chain was captured by sequencing in a study of blood T cell repertoires in COVID-19. Study-wide background: COVID-19 samples from acute and convalescent phases originated in the United States, Italy and Spain.

V shed 5 bases, J shed 0 bases, and the junction held 6 bases outside the gene matches. CDR1 and CDR2 from the germline V gene are LGHDT and YNNKEL (reference sequence). There are 15 residues in the CDR3. Libraries were prepared by immunoSEQ multiplex PCR; TCRdb keeps only in-frame clonotypes and omits some of them. Here the sample spans about 240,000 clones, about 87% being singletons. The source material was peripheral blood. The V and J genes are TRBV3-1 (or the pseudogene TRBV3-2) and TRBJ2-7; 8 nucleotides align to TRBD2. This TCR came from a woman aged 70-85 years with active or convalescent COVID-19. The CDR3 DNA reads as TGTGCCAGCAGCACCATAGCGGGGCCCTCCTACGAGCAGTACTTC. Translation gives CASSTIAGPSYEQYF.